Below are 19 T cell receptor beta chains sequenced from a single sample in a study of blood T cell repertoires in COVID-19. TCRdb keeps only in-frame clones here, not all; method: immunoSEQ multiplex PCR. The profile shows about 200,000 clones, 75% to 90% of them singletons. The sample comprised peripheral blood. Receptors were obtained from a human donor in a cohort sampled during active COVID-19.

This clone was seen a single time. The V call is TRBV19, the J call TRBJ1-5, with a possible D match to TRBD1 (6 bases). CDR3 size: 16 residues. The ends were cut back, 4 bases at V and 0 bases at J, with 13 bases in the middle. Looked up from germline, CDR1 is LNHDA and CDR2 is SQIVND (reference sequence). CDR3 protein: CASSRGQINSNQPQHF. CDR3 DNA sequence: TGTGCCAGTAGTAGAGGACAGATTAATAGCAATCAGCCCCAGCATTTT.

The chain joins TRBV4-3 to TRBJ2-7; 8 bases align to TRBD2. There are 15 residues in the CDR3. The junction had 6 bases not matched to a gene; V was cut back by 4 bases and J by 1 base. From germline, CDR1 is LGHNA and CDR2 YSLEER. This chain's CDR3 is CASSPGGGASYEQYF. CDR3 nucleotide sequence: TGCGCCAGCAGCCCGGGGGGGGGCGCATCCTACGAGCAGTACTTC.

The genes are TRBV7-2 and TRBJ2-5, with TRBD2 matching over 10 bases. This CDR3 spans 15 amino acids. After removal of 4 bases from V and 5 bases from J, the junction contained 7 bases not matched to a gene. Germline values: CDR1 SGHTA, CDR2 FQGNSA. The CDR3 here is CASSYTAGGMETQYF. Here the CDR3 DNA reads TGTGCCAGCAGCTACACAGCGGGAGGGATGGAGACCCAGTACTTC.

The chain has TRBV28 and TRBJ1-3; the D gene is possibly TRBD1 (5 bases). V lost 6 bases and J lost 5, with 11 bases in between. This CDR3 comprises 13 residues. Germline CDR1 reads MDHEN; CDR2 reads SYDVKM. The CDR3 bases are TGTGCCAGCAGGCCAGGGCCAAGAAACACCATATATTTT. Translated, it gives CASRPGPRNTIYF.

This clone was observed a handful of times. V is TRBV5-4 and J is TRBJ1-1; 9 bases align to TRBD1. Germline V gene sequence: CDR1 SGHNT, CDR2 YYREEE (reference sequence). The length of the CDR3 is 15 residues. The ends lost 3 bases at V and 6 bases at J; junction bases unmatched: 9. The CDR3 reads CASSSYRGRFAEAFF. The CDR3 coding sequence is TGTGCCAGCAGCTCCTACAGGGGGCGCTTCGCTGAAGCTTTCTTT. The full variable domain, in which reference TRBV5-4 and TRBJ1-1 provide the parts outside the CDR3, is ETGVTQSPTHLIKTRGQQVTLRCSSQSGHNTVSWYQQALGQGPQFIFQYYREEENGRGNFPPRFSGLQFPNYSSELNVNALELDDSALYLCASSSYRGRFAEAFFGQGTRLTVV.

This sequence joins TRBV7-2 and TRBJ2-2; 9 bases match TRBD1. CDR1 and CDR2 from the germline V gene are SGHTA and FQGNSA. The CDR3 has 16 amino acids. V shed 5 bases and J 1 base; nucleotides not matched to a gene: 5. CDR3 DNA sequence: TGTGCCAGCAGCCCAGGGGGACAGGGGAACACCGGGGAGCTGTTTTTT. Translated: CASSPGGQGNTGELFF.

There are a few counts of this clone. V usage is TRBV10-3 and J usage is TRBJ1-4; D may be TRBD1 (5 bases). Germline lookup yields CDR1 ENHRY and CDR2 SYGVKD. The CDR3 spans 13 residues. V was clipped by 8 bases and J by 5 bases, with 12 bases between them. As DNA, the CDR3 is TGTGCCATCTCCCGACAGACAAATGAAAAACTGTTTTTT. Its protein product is CAISRQTNEKLFF.

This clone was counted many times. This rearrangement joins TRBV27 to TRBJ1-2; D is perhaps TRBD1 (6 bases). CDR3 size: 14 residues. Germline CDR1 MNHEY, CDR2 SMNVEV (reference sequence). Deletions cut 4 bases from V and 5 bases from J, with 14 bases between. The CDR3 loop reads CASSSDGQYYGYTF. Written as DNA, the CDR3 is TGTGCCAGCAGTTCCGACGGACAGTATTATGGCTACACCTTC.

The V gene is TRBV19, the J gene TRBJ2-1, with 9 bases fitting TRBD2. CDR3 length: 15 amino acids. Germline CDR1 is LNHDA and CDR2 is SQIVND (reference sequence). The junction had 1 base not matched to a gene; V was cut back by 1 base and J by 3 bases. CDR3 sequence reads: CASSIGTSVYNEQFF. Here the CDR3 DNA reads TGTGCCAGTAGTATAGGGACTAGCGTCTACAATGAGCAGTTCTTC.

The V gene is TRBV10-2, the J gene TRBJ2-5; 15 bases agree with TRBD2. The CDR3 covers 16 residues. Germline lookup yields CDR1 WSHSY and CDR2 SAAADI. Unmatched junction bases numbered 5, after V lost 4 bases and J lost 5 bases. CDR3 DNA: TGCGCCAGCAGTGGGGGACTAGCGGGAGGCCGGGAGACCCAGTACTTC. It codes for CASSGGLAGGRETQYF.

The CDR3 sequence is CASSLAQGATNEKLFF. CDR3 in DNA: TGTGCCAGCAGCTTGGCGCAGGGGGCAACTAATGAAAAACTGTTTTTT. The V call is TRBV5-8, the J call TRBJ1-4, with 7 bases that match TRBD1. This CDR3 is 16 amino acids long. V lost 0 bases, J lost 0 bases, and 2 bases stayed unmatched. Germline assignment: CDR1 SGHTS and CDR2 YDEGEE.

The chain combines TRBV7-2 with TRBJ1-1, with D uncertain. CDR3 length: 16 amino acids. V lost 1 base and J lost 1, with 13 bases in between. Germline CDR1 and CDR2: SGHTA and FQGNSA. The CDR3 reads CASSLGFPGRNTEAFF. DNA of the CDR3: TGTGCCAGCAGCTTAGGATTTCCGGGAAGGAACACTGAAGCTTTCTTT.

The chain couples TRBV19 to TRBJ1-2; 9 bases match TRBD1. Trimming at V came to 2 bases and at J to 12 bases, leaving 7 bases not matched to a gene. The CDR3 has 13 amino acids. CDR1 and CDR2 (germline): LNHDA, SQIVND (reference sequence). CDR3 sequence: CASSIQDRGIHTF. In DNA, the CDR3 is TGTGCCAGTAGTATACAGGACAGGGGCATTCACACCTTC.

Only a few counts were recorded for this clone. CDR3 in DNA: TGTGCCAGCAGCCAGGGCGGGTTAGCCAAAAACATTCAGTACTTC. As protein: CASSQGGLAKNIQYF. This rearrangement joins TRBV3-1 (or the pseudogene TRBV3-2) to TRBJ2-4; the D gene is possibly TRBD2 (5 bases). CDR1 is LGHDT, CDR2 YNNKEL, per germline (reference sequence). CDR3 length: 15 amino acids. V shed 3 bases and J shed 0 bases, with 9 bases lying between them.

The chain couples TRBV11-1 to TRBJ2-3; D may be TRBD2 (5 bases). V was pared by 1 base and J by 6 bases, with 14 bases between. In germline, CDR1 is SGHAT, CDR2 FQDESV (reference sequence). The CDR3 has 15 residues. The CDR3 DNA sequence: TGTGCCAGCAGCTTAGGTCGCGCGGGCCGGGATACGCAGTATTTT. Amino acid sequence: CASSLGRAGRDTQYF.

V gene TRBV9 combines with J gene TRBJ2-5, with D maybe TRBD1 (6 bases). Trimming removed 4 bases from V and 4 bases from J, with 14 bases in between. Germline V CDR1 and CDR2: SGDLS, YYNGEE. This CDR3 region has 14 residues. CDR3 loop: CASSFGQGSETQYF. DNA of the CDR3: TGTGCCAGCAGCTTTGGGCAGGGGTCAGAGACCCAGTACTTC.

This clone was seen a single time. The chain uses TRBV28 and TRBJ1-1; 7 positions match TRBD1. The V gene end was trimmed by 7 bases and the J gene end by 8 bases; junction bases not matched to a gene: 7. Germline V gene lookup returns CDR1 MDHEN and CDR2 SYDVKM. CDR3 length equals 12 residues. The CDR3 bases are TGTGCCAGCATCACCCAGACAGGGGAAGCTTTCTTT. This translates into CASITQTGEAFF. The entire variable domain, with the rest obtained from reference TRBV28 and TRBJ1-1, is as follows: DVKVTQSSRYLVKRTGEKVFLECVQDMDHENMFWYRQDPGLGLRLIYFSYDVKMKEKGDIPEGYSVSREKKERFSLILESASTNQTSMYLCASITQTGEAFFGQGTRLTVV.

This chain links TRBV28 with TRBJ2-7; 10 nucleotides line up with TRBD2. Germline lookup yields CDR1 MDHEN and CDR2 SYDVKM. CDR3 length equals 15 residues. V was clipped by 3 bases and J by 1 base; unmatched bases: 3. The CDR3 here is CASSFRTSGSYEQYF. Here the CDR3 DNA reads TGTGCCAGCAGTTTCAGGACTAGCGGTTCCTACGAGCAGTACTTC.

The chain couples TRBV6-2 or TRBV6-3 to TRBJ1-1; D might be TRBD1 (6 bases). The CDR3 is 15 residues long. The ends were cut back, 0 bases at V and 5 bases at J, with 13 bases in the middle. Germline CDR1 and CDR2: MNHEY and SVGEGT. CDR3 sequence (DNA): TGTGCCAGCAGTTACTCGGGGGGGCGGAGGACTGAAGCTTTCTTT. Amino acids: CASSYSGGRRTEAFF.